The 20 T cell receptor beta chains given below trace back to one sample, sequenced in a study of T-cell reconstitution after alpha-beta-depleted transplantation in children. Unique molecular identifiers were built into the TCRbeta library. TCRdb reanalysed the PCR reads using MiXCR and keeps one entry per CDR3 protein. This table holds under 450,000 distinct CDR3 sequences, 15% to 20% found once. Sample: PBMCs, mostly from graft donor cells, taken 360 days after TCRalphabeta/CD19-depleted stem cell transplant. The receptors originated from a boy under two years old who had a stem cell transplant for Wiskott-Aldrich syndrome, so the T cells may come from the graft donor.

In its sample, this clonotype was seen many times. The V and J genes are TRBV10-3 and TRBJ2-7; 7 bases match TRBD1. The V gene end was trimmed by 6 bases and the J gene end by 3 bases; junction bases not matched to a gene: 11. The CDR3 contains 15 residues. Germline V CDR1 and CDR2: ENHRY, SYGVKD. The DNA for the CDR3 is TGTGCCATCAGCGGGACAGAAGTTGAGGACTACGAGCAGTACTTC. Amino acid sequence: CAISGTEVEDYEQYF.

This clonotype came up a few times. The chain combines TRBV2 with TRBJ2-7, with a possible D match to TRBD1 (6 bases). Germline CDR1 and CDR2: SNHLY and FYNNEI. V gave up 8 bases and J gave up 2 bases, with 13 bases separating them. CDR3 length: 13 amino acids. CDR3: CASWGQGPYEQYF. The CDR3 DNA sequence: TGTGCCAGCTGGGGGCAGGGACCCTACGAGCAGTACTTC.

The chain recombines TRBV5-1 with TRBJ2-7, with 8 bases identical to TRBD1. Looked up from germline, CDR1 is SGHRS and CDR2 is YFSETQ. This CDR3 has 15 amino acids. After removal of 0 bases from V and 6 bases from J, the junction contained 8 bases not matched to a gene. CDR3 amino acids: CASSLAGQGKGEQYF. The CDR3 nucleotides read TGCGCCAGCAGCTTGGCAGGACAGGGTAAGGGCGAGCAGTACTTC.

The DNA of the CDR3 is TGTGCCAGCAGCGTAGTCGGGAGCTCCTACGAGCAGTACTTC. The encoded protein is CASSVVGSSYEQYF. The chain links TRBV9 to TRBJ2-7; TRBD2 is a possible D gene (6 bases). The CDR3 has 14 amino acids. Germline V gene sequence: CDR1 SGDLS, CDR2 YYNGEE. V was trimmed by 0 bases and J by 0 bases, leaving 7 bases between them.

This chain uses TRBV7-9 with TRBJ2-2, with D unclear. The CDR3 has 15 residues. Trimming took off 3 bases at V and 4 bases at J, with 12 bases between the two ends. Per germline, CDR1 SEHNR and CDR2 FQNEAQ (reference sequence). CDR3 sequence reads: CASSLDQLGTGELFF. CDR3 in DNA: TGTGCCAGCAGCTTGGATCAGTTGGGCACCGGGGAGCTGTTTTTT.

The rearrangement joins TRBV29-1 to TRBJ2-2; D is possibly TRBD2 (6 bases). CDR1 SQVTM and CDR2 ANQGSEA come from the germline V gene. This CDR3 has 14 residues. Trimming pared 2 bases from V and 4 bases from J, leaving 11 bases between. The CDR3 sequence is CSVEPGVGTGELFF. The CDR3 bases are TGCAGCGTTGAACCGGGAGTCGGCACCGGGGAGCTGTTTTTT.

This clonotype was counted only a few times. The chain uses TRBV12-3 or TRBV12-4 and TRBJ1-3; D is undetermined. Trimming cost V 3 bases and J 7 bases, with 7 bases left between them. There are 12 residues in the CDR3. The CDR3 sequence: CASSLSDNTIYF. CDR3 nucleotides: TGTGCCAGCAGTTTGTCGGACAACACCATATATTTT.

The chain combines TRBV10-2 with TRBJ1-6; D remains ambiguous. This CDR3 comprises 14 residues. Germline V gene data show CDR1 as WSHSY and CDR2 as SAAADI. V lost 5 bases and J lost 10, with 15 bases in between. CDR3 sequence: CASSSTGLGSPLHF. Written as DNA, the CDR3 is TGCGCCAGCAGTTCAACGGGGTTGGGATCACCCCTCCACTTT.

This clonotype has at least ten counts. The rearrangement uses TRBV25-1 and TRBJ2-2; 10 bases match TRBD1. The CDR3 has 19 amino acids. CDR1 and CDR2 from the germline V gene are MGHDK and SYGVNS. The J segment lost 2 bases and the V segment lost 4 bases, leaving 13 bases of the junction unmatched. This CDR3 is CASSADRGRRGRNTGELFF. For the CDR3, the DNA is TGTGCCAGCAGTGCTGACAGGGGGCGACGAGGGCGTAACACCGGGGAGCTGTTTTTT.

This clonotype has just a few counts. CDR3 sequence: CASSPAQRSYEQYF. The CDR3 DNA reads as TGTGCCAGCAGTCCCGCCCAGCGGTCCTACGAGCAGTACTTC. The V and J genes are TRBV12-3 or TRBV12-4 and TRBJ2-7; a possible D gene is TRBD2 (5 bases). Trimming took off 5 bases at V and 1 base at J, with 12 bases between the two ends. The CDR3 covers 14 residues.

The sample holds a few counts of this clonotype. The CDR3 region has the DNA TGTGCCAGCAGCCAAGATAATAGAATGAACACTGAAGCTTTCTTT. Its protein product is CASSQDNRMNTEAFF. This sequence joins TRBV3-1 and TRBJ1-1; D gene ambiguous. The CDR3 consists of 15 residues. The germline CDR1 and CDR2 sequences are LGHDT and YNNKEL (reference sequence). V gave up 0 bases and J gave up 0 bases, with 8 bases separating them.

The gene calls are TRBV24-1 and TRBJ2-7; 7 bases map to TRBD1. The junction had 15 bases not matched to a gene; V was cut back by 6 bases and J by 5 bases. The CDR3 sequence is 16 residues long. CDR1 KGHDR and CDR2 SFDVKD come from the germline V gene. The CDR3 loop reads CATSPVGDRAHDEQYF. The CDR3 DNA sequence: TGTGCCACCAGTCCCGTGGGAGACAGGGCGCACGACGAGCAGTACTTC.

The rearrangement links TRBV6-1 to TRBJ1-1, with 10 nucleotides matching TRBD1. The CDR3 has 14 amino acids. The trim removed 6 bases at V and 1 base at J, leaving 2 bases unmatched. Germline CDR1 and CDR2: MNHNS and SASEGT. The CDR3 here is CASRGQGWNTEAFF. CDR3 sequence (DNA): TGTGCCAGCAGGGGACAGGGGTGGAACACTGAAGCTTTCTTT.

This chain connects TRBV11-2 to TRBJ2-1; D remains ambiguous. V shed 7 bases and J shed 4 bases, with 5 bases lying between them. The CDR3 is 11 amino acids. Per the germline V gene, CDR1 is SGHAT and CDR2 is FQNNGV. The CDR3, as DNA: TGTGCCAGCACCCATTACAATGAGCAGTTCTTC. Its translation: CASTHYNEQFF.

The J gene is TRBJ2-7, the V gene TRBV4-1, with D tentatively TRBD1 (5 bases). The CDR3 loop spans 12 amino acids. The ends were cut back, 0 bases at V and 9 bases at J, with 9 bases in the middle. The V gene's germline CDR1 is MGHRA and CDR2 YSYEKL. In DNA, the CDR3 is TGCGCCAGCAGCCAAGATCCCCAGGGGCAGTACTTC. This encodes CASSQDPQGQYF.

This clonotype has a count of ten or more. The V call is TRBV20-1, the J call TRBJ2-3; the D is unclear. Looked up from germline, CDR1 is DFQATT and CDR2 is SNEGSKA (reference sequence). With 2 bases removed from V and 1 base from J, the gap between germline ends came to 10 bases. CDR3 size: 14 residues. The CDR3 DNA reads TGCAGTGCTAGACCCTCGCCTGGCACAGATACGCAGTATTTT. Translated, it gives CSARPSPGTDTQYF.

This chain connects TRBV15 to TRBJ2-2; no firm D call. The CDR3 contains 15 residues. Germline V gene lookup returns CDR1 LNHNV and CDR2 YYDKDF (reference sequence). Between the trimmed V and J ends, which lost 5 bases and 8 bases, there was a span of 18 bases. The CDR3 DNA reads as TGTGCCACCAGCCAGAGGTGGGTCCCTACAGGGGAGCTGTTTTTT. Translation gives CATSQRWVPTGELFF.

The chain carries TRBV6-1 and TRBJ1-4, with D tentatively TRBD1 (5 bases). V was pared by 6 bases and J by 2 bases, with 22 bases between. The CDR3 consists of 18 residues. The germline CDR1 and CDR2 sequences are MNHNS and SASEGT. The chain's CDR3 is CASSPLGRESRTNEKLFF. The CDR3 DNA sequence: TGTGCCAGCAGCCCACTTGGCAGGGAGAGTAGGACTAATGAAAAACTGTTTTTT.

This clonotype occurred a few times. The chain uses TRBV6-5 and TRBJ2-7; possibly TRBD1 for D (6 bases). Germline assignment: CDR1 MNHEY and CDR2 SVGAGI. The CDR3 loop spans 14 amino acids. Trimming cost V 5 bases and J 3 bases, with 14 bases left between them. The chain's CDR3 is CASSNPGQSYEQYF. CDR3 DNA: TGTGCCAGCAGTAACCCCGGACAGAGCTACGAGCAGTACTTC.

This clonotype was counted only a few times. In DNA, the CDR3 is TGTGCCAGCAGCGACAGTGGACTAGCGGGATTGACAGGCCAGTACTTC. The encoded protein is CASSDSGLAGLTGQYF. The chain carries TRBV6-1 and TRBJ2-7, with TRBD2 matching 12 bases. The CDR3 contains 16 residues. V lost 6 bases and J lost 10; bases outside the gene matches: 16. Germline loops: CDR1 MNHNS, CDR2 SASEGT.